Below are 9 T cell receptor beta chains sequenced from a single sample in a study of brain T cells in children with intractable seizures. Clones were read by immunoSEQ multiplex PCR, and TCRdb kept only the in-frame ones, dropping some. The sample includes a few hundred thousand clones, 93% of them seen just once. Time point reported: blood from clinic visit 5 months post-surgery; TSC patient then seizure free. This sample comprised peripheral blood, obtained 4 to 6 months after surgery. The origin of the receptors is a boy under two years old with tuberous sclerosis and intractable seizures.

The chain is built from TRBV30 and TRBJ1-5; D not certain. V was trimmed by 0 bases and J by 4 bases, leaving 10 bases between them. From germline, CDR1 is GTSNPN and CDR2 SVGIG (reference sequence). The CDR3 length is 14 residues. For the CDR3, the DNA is TGTGCCTGGAGTGTACGGCGGGCTAATCAGCCCCAGCATTTT. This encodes CAWSVRRANQPQHF. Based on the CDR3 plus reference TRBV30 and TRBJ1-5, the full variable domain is SQTIHQWPATLVQPVGSPLSLECTVEGTSNPNLYWYRQAAGRGLQLLFYSVGIGQISSEVPQNLSASRPQDRQFILSSKKLLLSDSGFYLCAWSVRRANQPQHFGDGTRLSIL.

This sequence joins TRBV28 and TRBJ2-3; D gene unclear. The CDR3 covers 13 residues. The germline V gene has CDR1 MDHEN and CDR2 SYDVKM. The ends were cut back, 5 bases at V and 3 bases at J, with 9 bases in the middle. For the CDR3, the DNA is TGTGCCAGCAGTACCGTAGGTACAGATACGCAGTATTTT. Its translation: CASSTVGTDTQYF.

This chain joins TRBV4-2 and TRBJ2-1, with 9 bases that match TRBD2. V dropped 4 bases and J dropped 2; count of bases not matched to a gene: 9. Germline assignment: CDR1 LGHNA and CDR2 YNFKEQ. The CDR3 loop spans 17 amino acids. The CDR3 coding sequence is TGTGCCAGCAGCCCTCTGGGACTAGCAATCCCCTACAATGAGCAGTTCTTC. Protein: CASSPLGLAIPYNEQFF.

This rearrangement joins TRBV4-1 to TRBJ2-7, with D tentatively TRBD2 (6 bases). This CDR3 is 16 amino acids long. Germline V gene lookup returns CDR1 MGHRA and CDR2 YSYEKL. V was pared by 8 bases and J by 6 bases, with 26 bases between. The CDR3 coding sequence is TGCGCCAGCGGGGAGGAGAGAACAGGAGGTGGGGCCGAGCAGTACTTC. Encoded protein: CASGEERTGGGAEQYF.

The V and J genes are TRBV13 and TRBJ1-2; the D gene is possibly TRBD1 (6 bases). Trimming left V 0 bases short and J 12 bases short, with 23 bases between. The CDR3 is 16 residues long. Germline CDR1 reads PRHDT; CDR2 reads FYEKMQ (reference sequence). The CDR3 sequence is CASSLGVGDRPFINTF. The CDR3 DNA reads TGTGCCAGCAGCTTAGGGGTAGGTGACAGGCCGTTTATCAACACCTTC.

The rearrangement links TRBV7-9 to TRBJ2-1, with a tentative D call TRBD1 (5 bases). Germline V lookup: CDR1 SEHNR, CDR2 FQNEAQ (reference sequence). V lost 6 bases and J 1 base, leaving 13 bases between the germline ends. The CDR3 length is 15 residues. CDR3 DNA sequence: TGTGCCAGCAGACGAAGAAGGGGTTCCTACAATGAGCAGTTCTTC. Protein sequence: CASRRRRGSYNEQFF.

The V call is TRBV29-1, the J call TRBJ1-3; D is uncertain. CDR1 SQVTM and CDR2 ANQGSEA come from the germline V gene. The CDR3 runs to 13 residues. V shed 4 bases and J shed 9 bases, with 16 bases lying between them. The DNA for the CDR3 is TGCAGCGTTGGTCCCAGGTCTGAAGGCACCATATATTTT. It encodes CSVGPRSEGTIYF. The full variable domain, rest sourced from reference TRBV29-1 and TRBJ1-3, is SAVISQKPSRDICQRGTSLTIQCQVDSQVTMMFWYRQQPGQSLTLIATANQGSEATYESGFVIDKFPISRPNLTFSTLTVSNMSPEDSSIYLCSVGPRSEGTIYFGEGSWLTVV.

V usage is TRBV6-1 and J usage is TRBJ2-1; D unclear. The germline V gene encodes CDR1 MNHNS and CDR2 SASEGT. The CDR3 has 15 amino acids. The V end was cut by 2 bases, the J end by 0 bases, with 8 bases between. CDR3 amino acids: CASSESRSSYNEQFF. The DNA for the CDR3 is TGTGCCAGCAGTGAAAGCCGGAGCTCCTACAATGAGCAGTTCTTC.

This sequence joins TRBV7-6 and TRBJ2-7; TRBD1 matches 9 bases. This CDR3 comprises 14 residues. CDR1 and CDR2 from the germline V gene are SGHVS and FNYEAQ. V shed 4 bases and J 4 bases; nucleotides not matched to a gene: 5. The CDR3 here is CASSSGQGWYEQYF. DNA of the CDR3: TGTGCCAGCAGCTCCGGACAGGGGTGGTACGAGCAGTACTTC.